These T cell receptor beta chains were read from a single sample in a study of blood T cell repertoires in COVID-19. This table comes from immunoSEQ multiplex PCR, and its TCRdb copy is limited to in-frame clones, with some not included. The sample has around 100,000 clones; 84% are singletons. Material for sequencing was peripheral blood. These receptors all come from a human donor in a cohort sampled during active COVID-19. The CDR3 runs from the conserved cysteine through the conserved F or W. The D gene is left open where the match is weak.

CDR3nt,CDR3aa,j_gene,v_gene,d_gene
TGTGCCAGCAGCCGGACCTGGACTAGTAGTTCAGATACGCAGTATTTT,CASSRTWTSSSDTQYF,TRBJ2-3,TRBV7-2,TRBD2
TGTGCCAGCAGCCCAACAGGGCGGCGGCAGCCCCAGCATTTT,CASSPTGRRQPQHF,TRBJ1-5,TRBV7-8,-
TGTGCCAGCAGCCAAGATGGTCGGGGGTACGAGCAGTACTTC,CASSQDGRGYEQYF,TRBJ2-7,TRBV14,-
TGTGCCAGCTCACCGAGGGATCTAACTGAAGCTTTCTTT,CASSPRDLTEAFF,TRBJ1-1,TRBV18,-
TGCGCCAGCAGCCGGGAGACTAGCGGGTCCTACGAGCAGTACTTC,CASSRETSGSYEQYF,TRBJ2-7,TRBV4-1,TRBD2
TGTGCCAGCAGCACTGGGTGGGGGACTCTTACTCCTTACAATGAGCAGTTCTTC,CASSTGWGTLTPYNEQFF,TRBJ2-1,TRBV9,-
TGTGCCAGCAGACAAACCGGGACAGATAACTACGAGCAGTACTTC,CASRQTGTDNYEQYF,TRBJ2-7,TRBV28,TRBD1
TGTGCCAGCAGCTCCCCCGGGACTAGAAATGACTACGAGCAGTACTTC,CASSSPGTRNDYEQYF,TRBJ2-7,TRBV11-2,TRBD2
TGTGCCAGCAGTCAGGACGGAGCGGGGCTTAATGAGCAGTTCTTC,CASSQDGAGLNEQFF,TRBJ2-1,TRBV7-9,TRBD2
TGTGCCAGCAGCCAAGAACGCGCTCTAGCGGGGGCAGAGACCCAGTACTTC,CASSQERALAGAETQYF,TRBJ2-5,TRBV14,TRBD2
TGTGCCAGCAGCTTGGCCCCACAGGGGGGCCAAGAGACCCAGTACTTC,CASSLAPQGGQETQYF,TRBJ2-5,TRBV5-5,TRBD1
TGTGCCAGCAGTTACGGAGCGGGACCCACAGATACGCAGTATTTT,CASSYGAGPTDTQYF,TRBJ2-3,TRBV6-6,TRBD2
TGCGCCAGCAGCTGGGGGACTAGCTACACCGGGGAGCTGTTTTTT,CASSWGTSYTGELFF,TRBJ2-2,TRBV5-1,TRBD2